This T cell receptor beta chain was retrieved from a study of OX40 agonist ivuxolimab in advanced cancers. Study-wide context: The costimulatory receptor OX40 (CD134) was targeted by ivuxolimab, a fully human IgG2 agonistic monoclonal antibody. Intravenous ivuxolimab was administered to patients every 2 weeks at six dose levels: 0.01, 0.1, 0.3, 1.5, 3 and 10 mg/kg. Of the approximately 54 patients in dose escalation, 19 had hepatocellular carcinoma, some 15 had melanoma, 9 had renal cell carcinoma and 9 had head and neck cancer. The dose-escalation cohort was roughly 83% male with a mean age of about 60 years, ranging from roughly 23 to 85. Prior anti-PD-1, anti-PD-L1 or anti-CTLA-4 therapy was permitted, and approximately 40% of dose-escalation patients had received checkpoint inhibitors. Partial responses occurred in three dose-escalation patients: two with cutaneous melanoma and one with hepatocellular carcinoma. Peripheral TCRbeta sequencing was intended to test whether TCR sequence diversity was altered and clonal T-cell expansion was caused by ivuxolimab. The paper reports the monotherapy dose-escalation portion (N = 52 patients) of the phase I ivuxolimab trial. Broader findings and caveats from the paper: In the 0.1-3.0 mg/kg groups, partial responders were among the patients with the lowest normalized peripheral clonal expansion, particularly in CD8+ T cells. After ivuxolimab, expanded clones were on average more numerous among CD8+ T cells than among CD4+ T cells. Which antigens the clonally expanded peripheral T cells were specific for was not determined. At doses from 0.1 to 3.0 mg/kg, clonal expansion was seen in both CD4+ and CD8+ blood T cells between baseline and week 6. Low levels of normalized T-cell clonal expansion were also seen in some nonresponding patients.

The trial excluded patients who had a history of autoimmune disease or were on systemic immunosuppression. In every dose cohort, peripheral blood was drawn for TCR sequencing at baseline, cycle 4 day 1, and cycle 7 day 1. Samples were obtained from an open-label, multicenter, first-in-human phase I dose-escalation trial of ivuxolimab. Adults with locally advanced or metastatic head and neck squamous cell, hepatocellular, melanoma or renal cell carcinoma were enrolled in the trial. CD4+ and CD8+ T cells were sorted separately from peripheral blood before TCR sequencing. Comment on this clone: Its antigen is unknown. Per-base qualities were not stored, and no clone one base away is much larger. Other DNA sequences in the sample encode the same CDR3.

Genomic DNA was isolated from the sorted cells so that the TCRbeta CDR3 region could be sequenced. The immunoSEQ Assay was used for sequencing of TCRbeta CDR3 regions. What TCRdb holds here is the immuneACCESS table cut down to in-frame rearrangements. Part of the clones is not present; checked against another copy, under half of the missing clones reflect an unresolved V gene, and the others are unexplained. The sample records 75,000 to 90,000 clones, about 88% of which are singletons. The leading ten clones occupy approximately 7.4% of the sample. This clonotype originated in an adult with an advanced solid tumor such as melanoma, head and neck, liver or kidney cancer. Sequencing was performed on CD4+ or CD8+ T cells sorted from blood, taken in a trial of the OX40 agonist ivuxolimab.

The CDR3 reads CASSLVVYNEQFF. The nucleotides are TGTGCCAGCAGCTTAGTAGTATACAATGAGCAGTTCTTC. The chain is assembled from TRBV5-6 and TRBJ2-1, with no confident D gene call. From a lookup of the germline V gene, CDR1 and CDR2 are SGHDT and YYEEEE. V was cut back by 2 bases and J by 4 bases, leaving a gap of 7 bases between them. From the cysteine up to the phenylalanine, the CDR3 has a length of 13 residues. Just CDR3 DNA is preserved here, 39 bases in frame from base 1.